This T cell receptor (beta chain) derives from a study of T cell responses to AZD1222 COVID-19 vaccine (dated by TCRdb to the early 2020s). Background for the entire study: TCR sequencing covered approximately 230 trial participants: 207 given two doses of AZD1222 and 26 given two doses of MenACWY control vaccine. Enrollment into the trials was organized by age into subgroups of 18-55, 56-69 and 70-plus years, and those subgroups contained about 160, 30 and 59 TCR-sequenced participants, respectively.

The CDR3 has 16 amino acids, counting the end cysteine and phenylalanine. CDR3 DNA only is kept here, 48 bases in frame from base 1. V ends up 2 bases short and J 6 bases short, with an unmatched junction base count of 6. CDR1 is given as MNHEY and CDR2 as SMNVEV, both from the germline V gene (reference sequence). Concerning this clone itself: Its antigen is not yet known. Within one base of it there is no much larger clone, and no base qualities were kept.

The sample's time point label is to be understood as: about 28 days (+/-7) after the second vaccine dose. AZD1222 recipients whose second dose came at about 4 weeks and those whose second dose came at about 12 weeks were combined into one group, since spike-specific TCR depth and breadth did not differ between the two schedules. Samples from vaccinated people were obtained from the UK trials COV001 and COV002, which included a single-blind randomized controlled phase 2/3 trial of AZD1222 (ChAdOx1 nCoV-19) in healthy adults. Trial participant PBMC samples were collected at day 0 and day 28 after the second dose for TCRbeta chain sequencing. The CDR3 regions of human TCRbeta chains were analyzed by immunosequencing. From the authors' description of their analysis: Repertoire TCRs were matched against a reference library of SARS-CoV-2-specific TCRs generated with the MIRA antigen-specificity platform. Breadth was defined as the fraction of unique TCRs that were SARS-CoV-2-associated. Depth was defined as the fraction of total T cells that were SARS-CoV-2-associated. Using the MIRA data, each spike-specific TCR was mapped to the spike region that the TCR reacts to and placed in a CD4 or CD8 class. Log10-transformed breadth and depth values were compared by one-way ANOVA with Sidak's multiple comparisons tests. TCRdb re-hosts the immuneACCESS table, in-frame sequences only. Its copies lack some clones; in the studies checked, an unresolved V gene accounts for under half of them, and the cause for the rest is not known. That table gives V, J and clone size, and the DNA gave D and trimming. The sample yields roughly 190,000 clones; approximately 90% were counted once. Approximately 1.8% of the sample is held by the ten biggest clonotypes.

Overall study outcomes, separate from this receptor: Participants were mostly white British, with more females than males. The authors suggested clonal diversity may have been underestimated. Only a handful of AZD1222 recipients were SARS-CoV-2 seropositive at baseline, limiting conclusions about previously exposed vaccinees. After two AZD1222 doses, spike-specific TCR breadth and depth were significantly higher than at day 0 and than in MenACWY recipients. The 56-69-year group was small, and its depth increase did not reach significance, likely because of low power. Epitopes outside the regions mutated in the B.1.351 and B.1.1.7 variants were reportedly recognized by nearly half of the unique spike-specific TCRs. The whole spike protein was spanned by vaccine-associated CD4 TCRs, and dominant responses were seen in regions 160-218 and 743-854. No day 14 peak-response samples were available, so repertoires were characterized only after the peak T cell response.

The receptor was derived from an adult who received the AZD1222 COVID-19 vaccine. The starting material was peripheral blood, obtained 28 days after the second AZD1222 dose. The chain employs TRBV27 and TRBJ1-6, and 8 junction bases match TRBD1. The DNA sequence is TGTGCCAGCAGTTTAGTAGGACAGGGTGGTAATTCACCCCTCCACTTT. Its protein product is CASSLVGQGGNSPLHF.